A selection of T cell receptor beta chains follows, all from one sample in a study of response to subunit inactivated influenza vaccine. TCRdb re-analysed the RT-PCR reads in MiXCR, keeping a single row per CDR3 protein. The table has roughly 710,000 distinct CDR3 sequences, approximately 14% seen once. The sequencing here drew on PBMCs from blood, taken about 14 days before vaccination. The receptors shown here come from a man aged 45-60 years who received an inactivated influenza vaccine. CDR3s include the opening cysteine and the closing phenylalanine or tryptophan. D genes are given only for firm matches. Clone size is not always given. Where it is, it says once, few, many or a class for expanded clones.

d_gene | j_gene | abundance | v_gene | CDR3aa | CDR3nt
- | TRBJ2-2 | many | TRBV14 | CASSQALVFGELFF | TGTGCCAGCAGCCAAGCCCTCGTTTTCGGGGAGCTGTTTTTT
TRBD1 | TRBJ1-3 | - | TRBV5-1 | CASRGQGQSGNTIYF | TGCGCCAGCAGAGGACAGGGACAATCTGGAAACACCATATATTTT
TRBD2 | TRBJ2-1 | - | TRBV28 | CASAIAGKSHEQFF | TGTGCCAGTGCGATAGCGGGGAAGAGCCATGAGCAGTTCTTC
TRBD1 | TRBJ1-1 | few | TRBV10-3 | CAIRPPGQGSTEAFF | TGTGCCATCAGACCTCCGGGACAGGGGAGCACTGAAGCTTTCTTT
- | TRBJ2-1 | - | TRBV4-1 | CASSQDPNPGNEQFF | TGCGCCAGCAGCCAAGACCCTAATCCTGGTAATGAGCAGTTCTTC
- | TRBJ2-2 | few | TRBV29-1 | CSVGGPGELFF | TGCAGCGTTGGAGGGCCCGGGGAGCTGTTTTTT
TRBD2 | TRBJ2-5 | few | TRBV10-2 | CASQGLSAGHRGETQYF | TGCGCCAGCCAGGGACTATCGGCGGGGCATCGGGGGGAGACCCAGTACTTC
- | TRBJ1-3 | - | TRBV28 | CASSPGNFGTIYF | TGTGCCAGCAGTCCCGGTAATTTCGGCACCATATATTTT
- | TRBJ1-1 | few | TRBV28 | CASSFRGTSGGAFF | TGTGCCAGCAGTTTTAGAGGGACGTCCGGGGGAGCTTTCTTT
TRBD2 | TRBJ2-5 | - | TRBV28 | CASKRGGETQYF | TGTGCCAGCAAGCGGGGGGGAGAGACCCAGTACTTC
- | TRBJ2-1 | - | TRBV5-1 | CASSSGGAVEQFF | TGCGCCAGCAGCTCGGGTGGGGCGGTTGAGCAGTTCTTC
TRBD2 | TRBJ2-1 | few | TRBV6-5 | CASSFIIAGGYNEQFF | TGTGCCAGCAGTTTCATCATAGCGGGAGGGTACAATGAGCAGTTCTTC
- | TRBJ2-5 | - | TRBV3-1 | CASSSTLGETQYF | TGTGCCAGCAGCTCGACCCTCGGGGAGACCCAGTACTTC
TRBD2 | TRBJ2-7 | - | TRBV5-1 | CASSQLAGSSYEQYF | TGCGCCAGCAGCCAACTAGCGGGGAGCTCCTACGAGCAGTACTTC
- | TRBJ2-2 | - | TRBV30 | CASAGPQGGELFF | TGTGCCTCCGCCGGGCCGCAGGGCGGGGAGCTGTTTTTT
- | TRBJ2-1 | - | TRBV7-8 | CARSLARGLSYNEQFF | TGTGCCAGAAGCTTAGCCCGGGGACTCTCCTACAATGAGCAGTTCTTC